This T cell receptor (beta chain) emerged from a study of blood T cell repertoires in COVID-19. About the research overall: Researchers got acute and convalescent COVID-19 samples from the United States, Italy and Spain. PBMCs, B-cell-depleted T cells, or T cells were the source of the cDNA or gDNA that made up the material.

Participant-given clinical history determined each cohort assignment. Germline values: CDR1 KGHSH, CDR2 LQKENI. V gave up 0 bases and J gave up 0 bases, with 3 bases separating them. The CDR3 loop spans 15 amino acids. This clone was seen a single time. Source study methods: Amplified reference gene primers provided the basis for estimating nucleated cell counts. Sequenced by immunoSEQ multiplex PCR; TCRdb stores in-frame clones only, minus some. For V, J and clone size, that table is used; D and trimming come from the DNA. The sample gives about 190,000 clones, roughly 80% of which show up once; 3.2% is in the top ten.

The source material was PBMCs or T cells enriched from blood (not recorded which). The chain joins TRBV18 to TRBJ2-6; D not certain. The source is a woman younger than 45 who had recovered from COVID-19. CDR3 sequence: CASSPPSSGANVLTF. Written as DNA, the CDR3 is TGTGCCAGCTCACCACCGAGCTCTGGGGCCAACGTCCTGACTTTC.